The 11 T cell receptor beta chains in this list originate from one sample, sequenced in a study of T-cell memory formation after mild COVID-19. TCRdb itself ran the 5' RACE reads through MiXCR, one entry per CDR3 protein. The sample has just over 400,000 distinct CDR3 sequences, about a quarter seen once. Specimen: PBMCs or a T cell subset sorted from them (not recorded which). The receptor set was obtained from an adult woman who had mild COVID-19 (a few samples of this study predate the infection). Cell type and time point are not known.

This chain connects TRBV7-9 to TRBJ2-1; no clear D. V lost 2 bases and J lost 8, with 19 bases in between. CDR1 is SEHNR and CDR2 is FQNEAQ in the germline V gene (reference sequence). The CDR3 spans 16 residues. In DNA, the CDR3 is TGTGCCAGCAGCTTACAGTTTGGCCCTATTTCGGATGAGCAGTTCTTC. This encodes CASSLQFGPISDEQFF.

This chain uses TRBV30 with TRBJ2-7, with D tentatively TRBD1 (6 bases). The CDR3 is 14 residues long. Between the trimmed V and J ends, which lost 3 bases and 3 bases, there was a span of 15 bases. The germline CDR1 and CDR2 sequences are GTSNPN and SVGIG (reference sequence). This CDR3 is CAWRQTPGVYEQYF. The CDR3 region has the DNA TGTGCCTGGAGGCAGACCCCAGGGGTCTACGAGCAGTACTTC.

This chain connects TRBV14 to TRBJ1-2; D is unresolved. CDR1 SGHDN and CDR2 FVKESK come from the germline V gene. This CDR3 spans 19 amino acids. Trimming shortened V by 2 bases and J by 0 bases, and 22 bases separated the two germline ends. CDR3 in DNA: TGTGCCAGCAGCCAACAATCCCTTGGCAGTTCGTTTGCTAACTATGGCTACACCTTC. Translated: CASSQQSLGSSFANYGYTF.

This clonotype was observed a handful of times. The chain couples TRBV7-2 to TRBJ2-1; D is undetermined. Germline CDR1 reads SGHTA; CDR2 reads FQGNSA. The CDR3 extends over 14 amino acids. V gave up 2 bases and J gave up 6 bases, with 11 bases separating them. The CDR3 reads CASSLWPGSNEQFF. DNA for the CDR3: TGTGCCAGCAGCTTATGGCCAGGAAGCAATGAGCAGTTCTTC.

Here the CDR3 DNA reads TGTGCCAGCAGCCTGGTCACAAACGAGCAGTACTTC. Its translation is CASSLVTNEQYF. The V and J genes are TRBV7-9 and TRBJ2-7; D unclear. Trimming pared 5 bases from V and 5 bases from J, leaving 10 bases between. CDR1 and CDR2 from the germline V gene are SEHNR and FQNEAQ (reference sequence). The CDR3 is 12 residues long.

There are many counts of this clonotype. This chain links TRBV24-1 with TRBJ2-5, with 10 bases matching TRBD1. Germline CDR1 is KGHDR and CDR2 is SFDVKD. The CDR3 totals 15 residues. Trimming removed 5 bases from V and 3 bases from J; junction bases left unmatched: 5. For the CDR3, the DNA is TGTGCCACCAGTGGACAGGGGGCAGTGGAAGAGACCCAGTACTTC. As protein: CATSGQGAVEETQYF.

This chain connects TRBV9 to TRBJ2-5, with 8 bases aligning to TRBD2. The trim removed 3 bases at V and 5 bases at J, leaving 12 bases unmatched. The CDR3 totals 16 residues. Per germline, CDR1 SGDLS and CDR2 YYNGEE. The CDR3 DNA reads TGTGCCAGCAGCGAACAGGGAGCGGGAGTGGTGGAGACCCAGTACTTC. The encoded protein is CASSEQGAGVVETQYF. Full variable domain (outside the CDR3, taken from reference TRBV9 and TRBJ2-5): DSGVTQTPKHLITATGQRVTLRCSPRSGDLSVYWYQQSLDQGLQFLIQYYNGEERAKGNILERFSAQQFPDLHSELNLSSLELGDSALYFCASSEQGAGVVETQYFGPGTRLLVL.

This clonotype has only one observation. The V call is TRBV2, the J call TRBJ1-1; maybe TRBD1 (5 bases). The CDR3 is 15 amino acids. CDR1 is SNHLY and CDR2 is FYNNEI in the germline V gene. The V end was cut by 3 bases, the J end by 5 bases, with 16 bases between. The CDR3 DNA sequence: TGTGCCAGCAGTGACCCGGGACTCGAGAGAACTGAAGCTTTCTTT. As protein: CASSDPGLERTEAFF.

This clonotype was detected a few times. CDR3 sequence (DNA): TGTGCCAGCAGCAGACCGGGACAAGGCGAAAAACTGTTTTTT. Residues: CASSRPGQGEKLFF. The chain is built from TRBV5-4 and TRBJ1-4; possible D gene TRBD1, 6 bases. The CDR3 is 14 residues long. Trimming removed 4 bases at V and 8 bases at J, with 15 bases between. CDR1 SGHNT and CDR2 YYREEE come from the germline V gene (reference sequence). Supplemented by reference TRBV5-4 and TRBJ1-4, the full variable domain reads ETGVTQSPTHLIKTRGQQVTLRCSSQSGHNTVSWYQQALGQGPQFIFQYYREEENGRGNFPPRFSGLQFPNYSSELNVNALELDDSALYLCASSRPGQGEKLFFGSGTQLSVL.

This clonotype was observed a few times. The chain carries TRBV15 and TRBJ2-3; 7 nucleotides align to TRBD2. J was trimmed by 4 bases and V by 1 base; bases with no gene match: 2. Per the germline V gene, CDR1 is LNHNV and CDR2 is YYDKDF (reference sequence). This CDR3 spans 14 amino acids. The DNA for the CDR3 is TGTGCCACCAGCAGAGTTCGGGAGGCAGATACGCAGTATTTT. Translation gives CATSRVREADTQYF.

The gene calls are TRBV9 and TRBJ2-7; 9 positions agree with TRBD1. The CDR3 runs 14 residues. V shed 3 bases and J 2 bases; nucleotides not matched to a gene: 3. From germline, CDR1 is SGDLS and CDR2 YYNGEE. CDR3 DNA sequence: TGTGCCAGCAGCGACCGGGACAGGGCCTACGAGCAGTACTTC. Its translation is CASSDRDRAYEQYF.